These 3 T cell receptor beta chains were all obtained from the same sample, sequenced in a study of T cell responses to AZD1222 COVID-19 vaccine. Sequencing was performed with immunoSEQ multiplex PCR; in TCRdb, only in-frame clones are kept and a portion is missing. The sample has roughly 130,000 clones; over 75% are singletons. The material sequenced was peripheral blood, taken on day 0 of AZD1222 vaccination. Every receptor here comes from an adult in good health.

V gene TRBV5-1 combines with J gene TRBJ2-1, with TRBD1 identical over 12 bases. With V trimmed by 5 bases and J by 4 bases, 4 bases remained unmatched. The CDR3 contains 15 residues. Germline CDR1 SGHRS, CDR2 YFSETQ. This CDR3 is CASRLGQGAYNEQFF. CDR3 sequence (DNA): TGCGCCAGCAGACTGGGACAGGGGGCTTACAATGAGCAGTTCTTC.

The chain recombines TRBV5-4 with TRBJ2-3; 8 bases are a match to TRBD2. This CDR3 is built from 15 residues. The V gene's germline CDR1 is SGHNT and CDR2 YYREEE (reference sequence). J lost 3 bases, V lost 6 bases, and 9 bases had no gene match. The DNA of the CDR3 is TGTGCCAGCACCGAAAGCGGGAGATTTACAGATACGCAGTATTTT. This translates into CASTESGRFTDTQYF.

V and J are TRBV9 and TRBJ2-4; either TRBD1 or TRBD2 may fit D (5 bases each). The length of the CDR3 is 17 residues. CDR1 and CDR2 from the germline V gene are SGDLS and YYNGEE. Trimming took 4 bases from V and 0 from J, leaving 17 bases between them. The CDR3 DNA reads TGTGCCAGCAGCCCGGACGGGACCCCTCTAGCCAAAAACATTCAGTACTTC. As protein: CASSPDGTPLAKNIQYF. The whole variable domain, filled in from reference TRBV9 and TRBJ2-4, reads DSGVTQTPKHLITATGQRVTLRCSPRSGDLSVYWYQQSLDQGLQFLIQYYNGEERAKGNILERFSAQQFPDLHSELNLSSLELGDSALYFCASSPDGTPLAKNIQYFGAGTRLSVL.